This entry lists 24 T cell receptor beta chains sequenced from one sample in a study of response to subunit inactivated influenza vaccine. TCRdb re-called the RT-PCR reads with MiXCR, one entry per CDR3 protein. Altogether more than 450,000 distinct CDR3 sequences are present, roughly 10% being singletons, with the ten largest covering 9.5% to 13%. The material sequenced was PBMCs from blood, taken on the day of vaccination. The source is a man in his fifties or sixties who received an inactivated influenza vaccine.

This clonotype was seen more than once but under ten times. This chain connects TRBV24-1 to TRBJ1-1, with D unresolved. The germline V and J ends were trimmed by 4 bases and 5 bases, with 4 bases remaining between them. CDR1 is KGHDR and CDR2 is SFDVKD in the germline V gene. The CDR3 runs to 11 residues. The CDR3 DNA reads as TGTGCCACCAGTGAGGGAACTGAAGCTTTCTTT. This translates into CATSEGTEAFF.

This clonotype has a count of ten or more. The rearrangement joins TRBV29-1 to TRBJ1-1; no firm D call. CDR1 SQVTM and CDR2 ANQGSEA come from the germline V gene. CDR3 length: 11 amino acids. V lost 4 bases to trimming and J lost 6 bases, with 9 bases between them. CDR3 protein: CSVAVYPEAFF. CDR3 DNA: TGCAGCGTTGCAGTTTATCCTGAAGCTTTCTTT.

V and J are TRBV7-9 and TRBJ2-5; 7 bases agree with TRBD1. CDR3 length: 15 amino acids. Germline V gene lookup returns CDR1 SEHNR and CDR2 FQNEAQ (reference sequence). V shed 1 base, J shed 5 bases, and the junction held 7 bases outside the gene matches. Here the CDR3 reads CASSLEAGGMETQYF. In nucleotides, the CDR3 is TGTGCCAGCAGCTTAGAGGCAGGGGGTATGGAGACCCAGTACTTC.

V usage is TRBV12-3 or TRBV12-4 and J usage is TRBJ2-3; D perhaps matches TRBD1 (5 bases). The CDR3 contains 17 residues. The V and J ends lost 3 bases and 0 bases respectively, with 16 bases between them. The CDR3 nucleotides are TGTGCCAGCAGTTTTTCTGGTACAGGATCTAGCACAGATACGCAGTATTTT. Protein: CASSFSGTGSSTDTQYF.

There are many counts of this clonotype. V is TRBV6-5 and J is TRBJ2-2, with 10 bases aligning to TRBD1. The V gene's germline CDR1 is MNHEY and CDR2 SVGAGI. J was trimmed by 5 bases and V by 0 bases; bases with no gene match: 6. CDR3 size: 17 residues. The CDR3 bases are TGTGCCAGCAGTTACTCGATGACAGGGGGCTGGACCGGGGAGCTGTTTTTT. It is translated as CASSYSMTGGWTGELFF.

This clonotype has just a few counts. This chain connects TRBV18 to TRBJ1-3, with a weak D call TRBD1 (6 bases). V gave up 1 base and J gave up 2 bases, with 9 bases separating them. Germline V gene lookup returns CDR1 KGHSH and CDR2 LQKENI. The CDR3 consists of 15 residues. CDR3 DNA: TGTGCCAGCTCACCACGGGGGGCGCCTGGAAACACCATATATTTT. This gives the protein CASSPRGAPGNTIYF.

This clonotype was recorded many times. The chain uses TRBV4-3 and TRBJ1-6, with D possibly being TRBD1 (6 bases). From germline, CDR1 is LGHNA and CDR2 YSLEER. Deletions cut 0 bases from V and 3 bases from J, with 15 bases between. This CDR3 is built from 18 residues. The CDR3 spells CASSQDPPDSLYNSPLHF. CDR3 in DNA: TGCGCCAGCAGCCAAGATCCCCCGGACAGCCTCTATAATTCACCCCTCCACTTT.

This clonotype was seen a handful of times. This chain connects TRBV24-1 to TRBJ1-2; D is uncertain. CDR1 is KGHDR, CDR2 SFDVKD, per germline. The CDR3 loop spans 14 amino acids. V shed 2 bases and J shed 7 bases, with 13 bases lying between them. The CDR3 DNA reads TGTGCCACCAGTGATTCTCTGGGAAGAGGTGGCTACACCTTC. It codes for CATSDSLGRGGYTF.

The chain uses TRBV16 and TRBJ1-5; 10 bases match TRBD1. The CDR3 covers 16 residues. J gave up 6 bases and V 2 bases, and 7 bases lay outside the gene matches. Germline assignment: CDR1 KGHSY and CDR2 FQNENV. The DNA for the CDR3 is TGTGCCAGCAGCCAAACTTGGGACAGGGGTTCTCAGCCCCAGCATTTT. Its protein is CASSQTWDRGSQPQHF.

This clonotype was counted ten times or more. The chain is built from TRBV5-8 and TRBJ2-2; 10 bases fit TRBD2. The V and J ends lost 0 bases and 1 base, in that order; junction bases with no gene match: 0. The V gene's germline CDR1 is SGHTS and CDR2 YDEGEE. The length of the CDR3 is 16 residues. The chain's CDR3 is CASSLGLAGNTGELFF. The DNA for the CDR3 is TGTGCCAGCAGCTTGGGACTAGCGGGGAACACCGGGGAGCTGTTTTTT.

This clonotype turned up a few times. The gene calls are TRBV28 and TRBJ1-1; D is unclear. CDR1 is MDHEN, CDR2 SYDVKM, per germline. V was trimmed by 10 bases and J by 4 bases, leaving 13 bases between them. The CDR3 is 12 amino acids. This chain's CDR3 is CATKTGGTEAFF. The CDR3 DNA reads as TGTGCCACCAAAACCGGAGGCACTGAAGCTTTCTTT.

This clonotype was seen many times. This rearrangement joins TRBV5-1 to TRBJ2-3; unclear D gene. The CDR3 consists of 14 residues. CDR1 and CDR2 from the germline V gene are SGHRS and YFSETQ. The V and J ends lost 0 bases and 0 bases respectively, with 5 bases between them. Written as DNA, the CDR3 is TGCGCCAGCAGCTTGGAACGGAGCACAGATACGCAGTATTTT. Translation: CASSLERSTDTQYF.

This chain connects TRBV29-1 to TRBJ2-7; TRBD1 matches at 8 bases. Germline loops: CDR1 SQVTM, CDR2 ANQGSEA. The CDR3 totals 13 residues. V dropped 4 bases and J dropped 3; count of bases not matched to a gene: 5. In DNA form, the CDR3 reads TGCAGCGTTGCCAGGGGGCGCAGCTACGAGCAGTACTTC. The encoded protein is CSVARGRSYEQYF.

V is TRBV6-1 and J is TRBJ1-3; no clear D. The CDR3 length is 15 residues. The germline V gene has CDR1 MNHNS and CDR2 SASEGT. V lost 8 bases, J lost 0 bases, and 14 bases lay in between. Here the CDR3 DNA reads TGTGCCAGCCGAATTTCACCGGACTCTGGAAACACCATATATTTT. Its translation is CASRISPDSGNTIYF.

The chain carries TRBV20-1 and TRBJ2-7, with 7 bases aligning to TRBD1. The CDR3 covers 12 residues. CDR1 and CDR2 from the germline V gene are DFQATT and SNEGSKA (reference sequence). In DNA, the CDR3 is TGCAGCCCTTGGGACAGATCCTACGAGCAGTACTTC. This gives the protein CSPWDRSYEQYF.

The gene calls are TRBV20-1 and TRBJ2-2, with D maybe TRBD2 (6 bases). The germline V gene has CDR1 DFQATT and CDR2 SNEGSKA (reference sequence). This CDR3 comprises 15 residues. Trimming removed 0 bases at V and 1 base at J, with 9 bases between. The DNA for the CDR3 is TGCAGTGCTAGAGATCCGCGGGGGAACACCGGGGAGCTGTTTTTT. It specifies CSARDPRGNTGELFF.

This clonotype was seen more than once but under ten times. The junction departs from the called germline gene at one end, perhaps through a read error. The gene calls are TRBV12-3 or TRBV12-4 and TRBJ2-4, with D perhaps matching TRBD1 (6 bases). There are 12 residues in the CDR3. The CDR3 DNA sequence: TGTGCCAGCAGTCAAACCGTAGACAGGTTTAACTTC. Residues: CASSQTVDRFNF.

This chain uses TRBV10-3 with TRBJ2-1; TRBD1 is a possible D gene (5 bases). With 0 bases removed from V and 0 bases from J, the gap between germline ends came to 9 bases. The CDR3 runs 16 residues. Germline V gene data show CDR1 as ENHRY and CDR2 as SYGVKD. This CDR3 reads CAISESRTGSYNEQFF. The CDR3 DNA sequence: TGTGCCATCAGTGAGTCGAGAACAGGCTCCTACAATGAGCAGTTCTTC.

The table lists this clonotype with a few counts. The chain links TRBV2 to TRBJ2-1; 9 nucleotides line up with TRBD2. Germline-derived CDR1 and CDR2 are SNHLY and FYNNEI. The CDR3 loop spans 15 amino acids. Germline trimming cut 8 bases from V and 7 bases from J; bases unmatched to any gene: 12. CDR3 amino acids: CASWTTSGEVNEQFF. The CDR3 bases are TGTGCCAGCTGGACGACTAGCGGCGAAGTGAATGAGCAGTTCTTC.

The chain's CDR3 is CSARAPGRPDQPQHF. CDR3 in DNA: TGCAGTGCTAGAGCTCCGGGCCGCCCGGATCAGCCCCAGCATTTT. The genes are TRBV20-1 and TRBJ1-5; D remains unclear. Trimming shortened V by 1 base and J by 5 bases, and 15 bases separated the two germline ends. The CDR3 runs 15 residues. The germline V gene encodes CDR1 DFQATT and CDR2 SNEGSKA (reference sequence).

The rearrangement joins TRBV5-1 to TRBJ2-7, with 8 bases lining up with TRBD1. V was pared by 1 base and J by 0 bases, with 6 bases of the junction left unmatched. Germline V gene lookup returns CDR1 SGHRS and CDR2 YFSETQ. CDR3 length: 16 amino acids. In nucleotides, the CDR3 is TGCGCCAGCAGCTTGCAAGGGGGACAGGCCTCCTACGAGCAGTACTTC. This codes for CASSLQGGQASYEQYF.

This clonotype was counted ten times or more. This rearrangement joins TRBV7-8 to TRBJ1-1; D is perhaps TRBD1 (5 bases). This CDR3 has 13 residues. V lost 1 base, J lost 3 bases, and 6 bases lay in between. The germline V gene encodes CDR1 SGHVS and CDR2 FQNEAQ. DNA for the CDR3: TGTGCCAGCAGCTTAGTGGGGGACACTGAAGCTTTCTTT. Protein sequence: CASSLVGDTEAFF. Drawing the rest from reference TRBV7-8 and TRBJ1-1, the complete variable domain is GAGVSQSPRYKVAKRGQDVALRCDPISGHVSLFWYQQALGQGPEFLTYFQNEAQLDKSGLPSDRFFAERPEGSVSTLKIQRTQQEDSAVYLCASSLVGDTEAFFGQGTRLTVV.

The chain is built from TRBV18 and TRBJ1-1, with unresolved D. Germline lookup yields CDR1 KGHSH and CDR2 LQKENI. The CDR3 contains 13 residues. Trimming left V 5 bases short and J 7 bases short, with 14 bases between. Here the CDR3 reads CASSFAYTLEAFF. CDR3 coding DNA: TGTGCCAGCTCATTTGCTTACACCCTTGAAGCTTTCTTT.

V gene TRBV5-1 combines with J gene TRBJ1-2, with TRBD1 identical over 8 bases. This CDR3 comprises 15 residues. The germline V gene has CDR1 SGHRS and CDR2 YFSETQ. J was trimmed by 1 base and V by 4 bases; bases with no gene match: 6. CDR3 in amino acids: CASSPGQGNNYGYTF. The CDR3 nucleotides read TGCGCCAGCAGCCCCGGACAGGGAAATAACTATGGCTACACCTTC. Full variable domain (rest looked up from reference TRBV5-1 and TRBJ1-2): KAGVTQTPRYLIKTRGQQVTLSCSPISGHRSVSWYQQTPGQGLQFLFEYFSETQRNKGNFPGRFSGRQFSNSRSEMNVSTLELGDSALYLCASSPGQGNNYGYTFGSGTRLTVV.